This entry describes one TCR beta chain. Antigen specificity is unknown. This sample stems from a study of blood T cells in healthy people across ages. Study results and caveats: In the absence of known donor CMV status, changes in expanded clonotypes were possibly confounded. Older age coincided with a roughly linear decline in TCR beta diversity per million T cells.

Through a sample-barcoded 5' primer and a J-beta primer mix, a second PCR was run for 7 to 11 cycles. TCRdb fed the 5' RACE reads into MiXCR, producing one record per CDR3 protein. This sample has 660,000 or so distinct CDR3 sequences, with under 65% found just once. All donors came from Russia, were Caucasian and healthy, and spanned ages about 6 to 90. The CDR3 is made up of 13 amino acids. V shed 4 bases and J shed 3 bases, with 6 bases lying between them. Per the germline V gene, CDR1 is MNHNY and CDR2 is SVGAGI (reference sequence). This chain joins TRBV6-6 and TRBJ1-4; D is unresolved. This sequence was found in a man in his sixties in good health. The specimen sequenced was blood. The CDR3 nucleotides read TGTGCCAGCAGTTTATGGCCTAATGAAAAACTGTTTTTT. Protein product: CASSLWPNEKLFF.